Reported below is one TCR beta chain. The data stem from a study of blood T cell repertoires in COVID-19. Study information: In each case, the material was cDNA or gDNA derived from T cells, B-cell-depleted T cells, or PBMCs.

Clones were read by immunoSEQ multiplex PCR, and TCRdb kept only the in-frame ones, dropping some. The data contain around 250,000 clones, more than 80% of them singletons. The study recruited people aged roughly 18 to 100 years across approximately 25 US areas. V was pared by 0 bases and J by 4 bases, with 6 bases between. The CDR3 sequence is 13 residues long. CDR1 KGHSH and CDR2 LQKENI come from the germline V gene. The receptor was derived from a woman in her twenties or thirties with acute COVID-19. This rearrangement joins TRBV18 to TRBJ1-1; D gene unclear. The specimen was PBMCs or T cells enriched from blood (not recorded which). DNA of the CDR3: TGTGCCAGCTCACCACCGGCATTCACTGAAGCTTTCTTT. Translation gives CASSPPAFTEAFF.